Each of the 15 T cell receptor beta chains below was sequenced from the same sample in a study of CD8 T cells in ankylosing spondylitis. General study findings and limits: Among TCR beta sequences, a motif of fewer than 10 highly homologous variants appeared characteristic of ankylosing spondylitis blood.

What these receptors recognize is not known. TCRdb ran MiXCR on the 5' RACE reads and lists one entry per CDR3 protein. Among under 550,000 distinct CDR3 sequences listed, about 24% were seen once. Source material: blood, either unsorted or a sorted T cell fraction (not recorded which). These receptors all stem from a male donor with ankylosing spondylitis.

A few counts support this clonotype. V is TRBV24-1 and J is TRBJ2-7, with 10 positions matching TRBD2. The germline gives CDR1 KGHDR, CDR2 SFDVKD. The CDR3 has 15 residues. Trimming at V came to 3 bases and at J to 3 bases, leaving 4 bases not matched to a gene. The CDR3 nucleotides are TGTGCCACCAGTGATCCGAGGACTAGCGGCTACGAGCAGTACTTC. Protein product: CATSDPRTSGYEQYF.

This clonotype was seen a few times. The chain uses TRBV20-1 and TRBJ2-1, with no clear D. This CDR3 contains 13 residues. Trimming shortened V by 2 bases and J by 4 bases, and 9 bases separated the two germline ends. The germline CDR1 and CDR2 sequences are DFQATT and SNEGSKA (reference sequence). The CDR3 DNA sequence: TGCAGTGCTAGAAAGGATCTTTACAATGAGCAGTTCTTC. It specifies CSARKDLYNEQFF.

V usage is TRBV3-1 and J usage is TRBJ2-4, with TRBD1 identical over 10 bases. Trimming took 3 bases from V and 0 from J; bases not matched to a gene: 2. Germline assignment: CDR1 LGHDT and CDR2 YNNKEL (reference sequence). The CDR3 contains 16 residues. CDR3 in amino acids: CASSHWTGGAKNIQYF. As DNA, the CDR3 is TGTGCCAGCAGCCATTGGACAGGGGGAGCCAAAAACATTCAGTACTTC.

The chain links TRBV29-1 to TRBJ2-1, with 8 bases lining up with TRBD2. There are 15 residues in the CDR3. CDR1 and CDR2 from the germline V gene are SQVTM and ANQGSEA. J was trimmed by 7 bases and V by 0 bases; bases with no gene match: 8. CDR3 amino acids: CSVEDPRGRLNEQFF. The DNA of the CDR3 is TGCAGCGTTGAAGATCCGCGCGGGAGGTTGAATGAGCAGTTCTTC.

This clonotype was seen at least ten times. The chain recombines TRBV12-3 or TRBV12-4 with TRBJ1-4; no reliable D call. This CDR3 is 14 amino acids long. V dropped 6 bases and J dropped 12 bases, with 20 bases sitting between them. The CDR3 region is CASSLWGRAKQLFF. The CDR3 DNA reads TGTGCCAGCAGCCTCTGGGGAAGGGCGAAGCAACTGTTTTTT.

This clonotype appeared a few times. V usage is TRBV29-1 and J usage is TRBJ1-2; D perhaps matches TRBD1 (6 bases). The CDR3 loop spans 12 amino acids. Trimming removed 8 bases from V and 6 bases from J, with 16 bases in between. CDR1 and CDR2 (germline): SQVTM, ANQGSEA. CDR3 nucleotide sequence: TGCAGCCCCAGTCGACAGGTCGATGGCTACACCTTC. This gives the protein CSPSRQVDGYTF.

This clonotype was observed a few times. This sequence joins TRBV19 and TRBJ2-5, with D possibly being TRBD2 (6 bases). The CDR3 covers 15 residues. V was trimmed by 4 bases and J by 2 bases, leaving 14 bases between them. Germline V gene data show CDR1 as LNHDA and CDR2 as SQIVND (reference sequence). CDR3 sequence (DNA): TGTGCCAGTAGTAAGGGTAGCGGAAGACAAGAGACCCAGTACTTC. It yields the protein CASSKGSGRQETQYF.

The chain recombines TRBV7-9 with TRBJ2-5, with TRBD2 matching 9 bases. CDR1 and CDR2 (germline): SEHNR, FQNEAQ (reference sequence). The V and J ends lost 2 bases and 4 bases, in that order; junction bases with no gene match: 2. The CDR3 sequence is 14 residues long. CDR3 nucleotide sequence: TGTGCCAGCAGCTTACTAGCGGGAAGAGAGACCCAGTACTTC. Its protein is CASSLLAGRETQYF.

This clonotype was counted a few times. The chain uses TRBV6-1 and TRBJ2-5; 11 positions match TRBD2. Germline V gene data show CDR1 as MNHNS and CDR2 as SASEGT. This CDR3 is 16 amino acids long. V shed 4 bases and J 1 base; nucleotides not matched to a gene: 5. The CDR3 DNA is TGTGCCAGCAGTGGGGCTAGCGGGAGGCTCCAAGAGACCCAGTACTTC. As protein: CASSGASGRLQETQYF.

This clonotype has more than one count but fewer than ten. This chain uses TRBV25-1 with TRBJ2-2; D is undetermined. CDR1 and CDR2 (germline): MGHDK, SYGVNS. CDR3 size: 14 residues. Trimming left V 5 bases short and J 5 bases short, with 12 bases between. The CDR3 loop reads CASSTQAPTGELFF. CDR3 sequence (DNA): TGTGCCAGCAGTACCCAGGCCCCGACCGGGGAGCTGTTTTTT.

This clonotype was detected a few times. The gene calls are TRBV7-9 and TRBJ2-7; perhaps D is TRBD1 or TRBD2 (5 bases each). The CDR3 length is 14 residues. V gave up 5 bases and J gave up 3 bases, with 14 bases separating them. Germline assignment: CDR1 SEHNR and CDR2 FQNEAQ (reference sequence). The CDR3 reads CASSGGRRSYEQYF. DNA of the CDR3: TGTGCCAGCAGCGGGGGTCGGAGAAGCTACGAGCAGTACTTC.

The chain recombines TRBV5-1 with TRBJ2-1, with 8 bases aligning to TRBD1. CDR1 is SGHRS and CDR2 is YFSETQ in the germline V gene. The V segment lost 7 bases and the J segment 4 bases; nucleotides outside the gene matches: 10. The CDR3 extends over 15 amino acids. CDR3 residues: CASDSGTGGYNEQFF. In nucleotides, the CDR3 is TGCGCCAGCGACTCCGGGACAGGCGGTTACAATGAGCAGTTCTTC.

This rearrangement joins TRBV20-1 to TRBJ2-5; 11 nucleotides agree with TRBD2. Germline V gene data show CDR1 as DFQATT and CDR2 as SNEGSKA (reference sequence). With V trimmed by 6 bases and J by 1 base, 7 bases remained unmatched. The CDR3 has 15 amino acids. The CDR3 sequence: CSASGLAASQETQYF. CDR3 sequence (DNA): TGCAGTGCCTCGGGACTAGCGGCGTCCCAAGAGACCCAGTACTTC.

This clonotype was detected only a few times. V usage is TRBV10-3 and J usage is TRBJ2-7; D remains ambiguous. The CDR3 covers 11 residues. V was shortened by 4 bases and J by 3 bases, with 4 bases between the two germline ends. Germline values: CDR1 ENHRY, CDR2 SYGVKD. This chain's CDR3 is CAISASYEQYF. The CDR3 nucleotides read TGTGCCATCAGTGCCAGCTACGAGCAGTACTTC.

CDR3 in DNA: TGTGCCAGCAGCCTAGGGGCGGTTCCTGAGACCCAGTACTTC. Protein: CASSLGAVPETQYF. This chain joins TRBV3-1 and TRBJ2-5; maybe TRBD1 (5 bases). V gave up 4 bases and J gave up 5 bases, with 14 bases separating them. Looked up from germline, CDR1 is LGHDT and CDR2 is YNNKEL (reference sequence). The CDR3 consists of 14 residues.